The present T cell receptor beta chain was sequenced within a study of T cells after yellow fever vaccination. Notes on the study in general: In FACS-sorted repertoires, abundant clonotypes from the bulk population could appear as contaminants. The secondary response showed a weaker magnitude and a faster peak, day 5 versus 15.

The CDR3 is 15 residues long. V gave up 5 bases and J gave up 0 bases, with 14 bases separating them. CDR1 SEHNR and CDR2 FQNEAQ come from the germline V gene (reference sequence). TCRdb reprocessed the 5' RACE reads with MiXCR, giving one entry per CDR3 protein. The sample includes fewer than 500,000 distinct CDR3 sequences, approximately 18% of them seen just once. Notes on this clonotype: Its cognate antigen is unknown.

The sample was PBMCs, taken before the yellow fever booster vaccination. The chain combines TRBV7-9 with TRBJ2-7; no definite D call. The TCR comes from a young man who received the YFV17D yellow fever vaccine. The DNA of the CDR3 is TGTGCCAGCAGCCCGACGGAAGGTGGCTCCTACGAGCAGTACTTC. Protein sequence: CASSPTEGGSYEQYF.